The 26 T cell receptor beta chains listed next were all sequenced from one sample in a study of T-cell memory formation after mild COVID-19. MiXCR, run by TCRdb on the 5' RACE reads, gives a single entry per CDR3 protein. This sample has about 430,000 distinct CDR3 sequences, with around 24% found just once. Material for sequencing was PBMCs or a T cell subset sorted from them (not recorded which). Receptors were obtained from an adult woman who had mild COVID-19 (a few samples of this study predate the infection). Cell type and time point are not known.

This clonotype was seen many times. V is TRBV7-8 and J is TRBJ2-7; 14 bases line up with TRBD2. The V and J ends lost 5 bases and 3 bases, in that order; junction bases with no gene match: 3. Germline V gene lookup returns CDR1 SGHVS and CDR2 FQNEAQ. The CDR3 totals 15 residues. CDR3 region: CASSETSGRGYEQYF. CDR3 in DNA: TGTGCCAGCAGCGAGACTAGCGGGAGGGGCTACGAGCAGTACTTC.

The DNA for the CDR3 is TGTGCCAGCAGCTTAGTCCCAGCGGGGGGGCATGGTGAGCAGTTCTTC. Translating gives CASSLVPAGGHGEQFF. The chain has TRBV7-6 and TRBJ2-1; 10 bases are a match to TRBD2. The V gene end was trimmed by 1 base and the J gene end by 9 bases; junction bases not matched to a gene: 9. Germline loops: CDR1 SGHVS, CDR2 FNYEAQ. The CDR3 runs 16 residues.

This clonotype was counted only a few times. The CDR3 spells CASSGASEYYNEQFF. CDR3 sequence (DNA): TGTGCCAGTAGTGGGGCTAGCGAGTACTACAATGAGCAGTTCTTC. The chain carries TRBV19 and TRBJ2-1, with D maybe TRBD2 (6 bases). Trimming removed 5 bases at V and 3 bases at J, with 14 bases between. The CDR3 consists of 15 residues. CDR1 and CDR2 (germline): LNHDA, SQIVND (reference sequence).

CDR3 in amino acids: CASSDRGLTYGYTF. The CDR3 bases are TGTGCCAGCAGTGACAGGGGTCTCACCTATGGCTACACCTTC. This rearrangement joins TRBV2 to TRBJ1-2, with D maybe TRBD1 (6 bases). This CDR3 has 14 residues. Germline-derived CDR1 and CDR2 are SNHLY and FYNNEI. Trimming removed 3 bases at V and 4 bases at J, with 12 bases between. The full variable domain, its missing parts supplied by reference TRBV2 and TRBJ1-2, is EPEVTQTPSHQVTQMGQEVILRCVPISNHLYFYWYRQILGQKVEFLVSFYNNEISEKSEIFDDQFSVERPDGSNFTLKIRSTKLEDSAMYFCASSDRGLTYGYTFGSGTRLTVV.

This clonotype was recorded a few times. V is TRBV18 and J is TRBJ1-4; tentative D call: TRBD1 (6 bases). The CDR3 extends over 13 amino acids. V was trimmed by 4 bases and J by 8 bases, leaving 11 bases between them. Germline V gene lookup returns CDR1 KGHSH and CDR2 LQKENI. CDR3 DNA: TGTGCCAGCTCACGTAACCAGGGGGAAAAACTGTTTTTT. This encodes CASSRNQGEKLFF.

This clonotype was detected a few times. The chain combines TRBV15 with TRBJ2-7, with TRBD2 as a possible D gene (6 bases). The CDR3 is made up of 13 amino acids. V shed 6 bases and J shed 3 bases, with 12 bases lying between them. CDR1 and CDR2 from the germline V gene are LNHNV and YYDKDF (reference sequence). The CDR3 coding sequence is TGTGCCACCAGGGCGGGAAGCCTCTACGAGCAGTACTTC. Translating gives CATRAGSLYEQYF.

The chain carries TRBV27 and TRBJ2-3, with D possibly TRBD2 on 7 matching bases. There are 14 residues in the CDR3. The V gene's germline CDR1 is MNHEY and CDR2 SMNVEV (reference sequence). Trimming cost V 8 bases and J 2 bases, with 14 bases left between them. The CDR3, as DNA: TGTGCCAGCTCTACCGGGGGGCACACAGATACGCAGTATTTT. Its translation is CASSTGGHTDTQYF.

The CDR3 coding sequence is TGTGCCAGCAGTCTCGAACAGGGGGCGCATACGGGCTACACCTTC. Protein product: CASSLEQGAHTGYTF. V is TRBV28 and J is TRBJ1-2; 9 bases line up with TRBD1. Germline trimming cut 5 bases from V and 8 bases from J; bases unmatched to any gene: 12. CDR3 size: 15 residues. Germline CDR1 is MDHEN and CDR2 is SYDVKM.

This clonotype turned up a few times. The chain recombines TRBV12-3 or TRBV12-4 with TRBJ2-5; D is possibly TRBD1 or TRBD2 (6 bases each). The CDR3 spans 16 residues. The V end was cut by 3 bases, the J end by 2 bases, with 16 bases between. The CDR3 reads CASSFGTGAGQETQYF. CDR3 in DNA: TGTGCCAGCAGTTTTGGAACGGGGGCTGGGCAAGAGACCCAGTACTTC.

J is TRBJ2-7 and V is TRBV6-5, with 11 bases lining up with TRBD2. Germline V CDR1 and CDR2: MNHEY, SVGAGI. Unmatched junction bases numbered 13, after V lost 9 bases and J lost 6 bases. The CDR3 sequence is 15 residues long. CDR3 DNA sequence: TGTGCCAGTTGGATTTCTAGCGGGGGGTCGGGCGAGCAGTACTTC. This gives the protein CASWISSGGSGEQYF.

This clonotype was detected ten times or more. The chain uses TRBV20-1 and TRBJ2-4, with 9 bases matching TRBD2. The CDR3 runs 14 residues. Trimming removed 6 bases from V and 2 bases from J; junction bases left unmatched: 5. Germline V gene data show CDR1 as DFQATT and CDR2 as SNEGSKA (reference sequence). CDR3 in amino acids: CSAEGTSPKNIQYF. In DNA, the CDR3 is TGCAGTGCCGAGGGGACTAGCCCCAAAAACATTCAGTACTTC.

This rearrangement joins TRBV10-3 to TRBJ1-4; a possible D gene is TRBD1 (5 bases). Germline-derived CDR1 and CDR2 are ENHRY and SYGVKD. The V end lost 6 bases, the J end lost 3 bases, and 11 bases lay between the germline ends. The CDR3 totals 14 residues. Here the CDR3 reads CAISADRSNEKLFF. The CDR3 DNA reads TGTGCCATCAGCGCCGACAGATCTAATGAAAAACTGTTTTTT.

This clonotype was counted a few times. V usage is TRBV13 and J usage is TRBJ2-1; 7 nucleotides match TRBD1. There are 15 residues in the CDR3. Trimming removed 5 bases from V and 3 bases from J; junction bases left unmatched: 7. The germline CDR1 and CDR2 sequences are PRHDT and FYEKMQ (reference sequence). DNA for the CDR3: TGTGCCAGCAGCGGGACGGGACAGAGCTACAATGAGCAGTTCTTC. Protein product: CASSGTGQSYNEQFF.

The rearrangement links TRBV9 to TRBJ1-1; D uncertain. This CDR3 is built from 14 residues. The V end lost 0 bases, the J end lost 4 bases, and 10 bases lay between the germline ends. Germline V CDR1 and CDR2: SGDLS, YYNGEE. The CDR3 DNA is TGTGCCAGCAGCGTAGATGGGGTGGGCACTGAAGCTTTCTTT. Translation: CASSVDGVGTEAFF.

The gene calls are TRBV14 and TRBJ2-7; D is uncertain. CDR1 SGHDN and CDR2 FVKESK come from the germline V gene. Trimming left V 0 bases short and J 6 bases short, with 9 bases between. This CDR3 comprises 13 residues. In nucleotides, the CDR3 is TGTGCCAGCAGCCAAGATATTTTCTTCGAGCAGTACTTC. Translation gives CASSQDIFFEQYF.

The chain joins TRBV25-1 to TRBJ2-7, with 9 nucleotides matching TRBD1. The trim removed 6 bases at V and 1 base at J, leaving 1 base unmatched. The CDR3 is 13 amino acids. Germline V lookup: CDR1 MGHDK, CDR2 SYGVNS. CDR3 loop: CASRQGASYEQYF. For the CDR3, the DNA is TGTGCCAGCAGACAGGGGGCTTCCTACGAGCAGTACTTC.

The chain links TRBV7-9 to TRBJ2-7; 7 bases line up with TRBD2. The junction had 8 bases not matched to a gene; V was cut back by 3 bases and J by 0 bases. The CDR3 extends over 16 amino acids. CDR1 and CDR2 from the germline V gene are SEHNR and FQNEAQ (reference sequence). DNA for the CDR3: TGTGCCAGCAGCTTCCCCGCGGGGGTGCGCTCCTACGAGCAGTACTTC. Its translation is CASSFPAGVRSYEQYF.

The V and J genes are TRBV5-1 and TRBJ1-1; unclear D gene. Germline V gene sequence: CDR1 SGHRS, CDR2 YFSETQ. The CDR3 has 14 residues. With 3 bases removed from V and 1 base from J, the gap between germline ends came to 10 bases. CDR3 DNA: TGCGCCAGCAGCTCATCCAAGCGGAACACTGAAGCTTTCTTT. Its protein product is CASSSSKRNTEAFF.

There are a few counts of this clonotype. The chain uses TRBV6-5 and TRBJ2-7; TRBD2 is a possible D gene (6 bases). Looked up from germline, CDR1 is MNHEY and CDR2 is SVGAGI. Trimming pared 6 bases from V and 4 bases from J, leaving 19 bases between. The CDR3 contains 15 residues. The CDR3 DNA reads TGTGCCAGCAGGGGAACCGGGACTTCCAGGTACGAGCAGTACTTC. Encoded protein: CASRGTGTSRYEQYF.

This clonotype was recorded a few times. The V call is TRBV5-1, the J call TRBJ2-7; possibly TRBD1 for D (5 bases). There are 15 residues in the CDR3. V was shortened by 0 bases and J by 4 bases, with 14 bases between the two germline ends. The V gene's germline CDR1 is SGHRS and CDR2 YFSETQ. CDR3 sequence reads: CASSLAHDSFYEQYF. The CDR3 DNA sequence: TGCGCCAGCAGCTTGGCCCATGACAGCTTTTACGAGCAGTACTTC. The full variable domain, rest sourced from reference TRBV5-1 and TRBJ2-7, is KAGVTQTPRYLIKTRGQQVTLSCSPISGHRSVSWYQQTPGQGLQFLFEYFSETQRNKGNFPGRFSGRQFSNSRSEMNVSTLELGDSALYLCASSLAHDSFYEQYFGPGTRLTVT.

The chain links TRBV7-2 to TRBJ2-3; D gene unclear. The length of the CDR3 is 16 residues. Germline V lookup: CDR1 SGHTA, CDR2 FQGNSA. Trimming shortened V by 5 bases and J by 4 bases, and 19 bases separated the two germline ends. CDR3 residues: CASSLLWGAPADTQYF. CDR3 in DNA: TGTGCCAGCAGCCTCCTTTGGGGTGCTCCGGCAGATACGCAGTATTTT.

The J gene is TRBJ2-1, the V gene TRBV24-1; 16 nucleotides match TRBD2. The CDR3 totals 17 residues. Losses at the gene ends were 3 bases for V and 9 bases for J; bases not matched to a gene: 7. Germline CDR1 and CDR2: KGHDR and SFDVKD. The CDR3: CATSDVGTSGRASEQFF. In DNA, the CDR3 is TGTGCCACCAGTGATGTCGGGACTAGCGGGAGGGCGTCTGAGCAGTTCTTC.

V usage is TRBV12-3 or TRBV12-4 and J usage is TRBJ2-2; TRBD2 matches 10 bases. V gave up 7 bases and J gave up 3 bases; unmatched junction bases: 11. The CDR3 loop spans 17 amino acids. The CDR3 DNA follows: TGTGCCAGCAAGCGGGGGGGTCCCCGGAGGTACACCGGGGAGCTGTTTTTT. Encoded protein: CASKRGGPRRYTGELFF.

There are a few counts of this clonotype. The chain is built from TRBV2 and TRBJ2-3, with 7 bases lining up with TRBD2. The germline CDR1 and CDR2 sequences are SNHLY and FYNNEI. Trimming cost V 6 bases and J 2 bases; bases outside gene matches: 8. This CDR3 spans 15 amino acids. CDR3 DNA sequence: TGTGCCAGCAGCCGTAGCGGGCCGGACACAGATACGCAGTATTTT. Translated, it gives CASSRSGPDTDTQYF.

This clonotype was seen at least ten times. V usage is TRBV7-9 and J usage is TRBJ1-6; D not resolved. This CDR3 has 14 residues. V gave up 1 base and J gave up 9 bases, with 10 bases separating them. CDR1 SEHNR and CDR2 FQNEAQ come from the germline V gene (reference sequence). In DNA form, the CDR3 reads TGTGCCAGCAGCTTAGAGCGGAATCGTTCACCCCTCCACTTT. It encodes CASSLERNRSPLHF.

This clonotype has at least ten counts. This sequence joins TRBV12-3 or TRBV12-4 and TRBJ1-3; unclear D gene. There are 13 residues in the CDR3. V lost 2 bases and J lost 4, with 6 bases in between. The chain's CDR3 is CASSLNLGNTIYF. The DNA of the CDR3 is TGTGCCAGCAGTTTAAACCTAGGAAACACCATATATTTT.